This TCR beta chain was captured by sequencing in a study of blood T cell repertoires in COVID-19. Clones were sequenced by immunoSEQ multiplex PCR, and TCRdb holds only the in-frame ones, with some missing. In the table there are around 59,000 clones, around nine tenths of which are singletons. The V gene's germline CDR1 is KGHSH and CDR2 LQKENI. The CDR3 has 14 amino acids. Losses at the gene ends were 8 bases for V and 3 bases for J; bases not matched to a gene: 5. The chain uses TRBV18 and TRBJ1-2; 11 nucleotides agree with TRBD1. The sequence derives from a man between 60 and 75 years old with acute or convalescent COVID-19. The sequenced material came from peripheral blood. CDR3 amino acids: CASAPGQGDYGYTF. The CDR3 nucleotides are TGTGCCAGCGCCCCGGGACAGGGGGACTATGGCTACACCTTC.